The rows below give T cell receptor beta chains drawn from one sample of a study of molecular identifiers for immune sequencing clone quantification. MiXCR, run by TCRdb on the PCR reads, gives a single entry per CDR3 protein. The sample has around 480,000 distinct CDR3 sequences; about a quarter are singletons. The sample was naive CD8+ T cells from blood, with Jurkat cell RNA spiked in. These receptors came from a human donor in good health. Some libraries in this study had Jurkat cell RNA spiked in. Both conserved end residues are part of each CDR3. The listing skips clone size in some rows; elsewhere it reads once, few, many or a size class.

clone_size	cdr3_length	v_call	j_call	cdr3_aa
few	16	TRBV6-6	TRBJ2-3	CASSYTGTSYTDTQYF
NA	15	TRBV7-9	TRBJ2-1	CASSSRTGGRDEQFF
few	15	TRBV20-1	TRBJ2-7	CSARDPQGPSYEQYF
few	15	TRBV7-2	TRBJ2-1	CASSSRDRGGNEQFF
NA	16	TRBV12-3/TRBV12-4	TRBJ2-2	CASRGTSGILGGELFF
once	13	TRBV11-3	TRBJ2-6	CASSPKEPNVLTF
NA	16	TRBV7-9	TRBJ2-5	CASSGRTSGRQATQYF
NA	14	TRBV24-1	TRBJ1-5	CATSGFDSNQPQHF
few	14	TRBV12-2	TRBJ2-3	CASRFERSTDTQYF
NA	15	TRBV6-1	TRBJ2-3	CASSDPGQYTDTQYF
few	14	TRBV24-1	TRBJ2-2	CATRSGGNTGELFF
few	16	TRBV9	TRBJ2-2	CASSVPQTGDTGELFF
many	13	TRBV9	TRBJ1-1	CASSVEWGTEAFF
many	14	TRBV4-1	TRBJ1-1	CASSQDPSQNEAFF
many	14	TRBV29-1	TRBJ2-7	CSVKVTGEAYEQYF
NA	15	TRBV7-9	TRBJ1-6	CASSFLQGYSSPLHF
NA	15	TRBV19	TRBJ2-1	CASSAGLRSYNEQFF
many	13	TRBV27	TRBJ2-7	CASSLGDSYEQYF
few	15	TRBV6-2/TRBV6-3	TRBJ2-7	CASTKDRGQRNEQYF
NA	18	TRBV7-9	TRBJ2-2	CASSLWVAGAKNTGELFF
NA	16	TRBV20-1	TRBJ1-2	CSARETREHLYYGYTF
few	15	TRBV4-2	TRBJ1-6	CASSQDAGDNSPLHF